This is a list of T cell receptor beta chains from one sample in a study of blood T cell repertoires in COVID-19. Repertoires were generated with immunoSEQ multiplex PCR, while TCRdb's copy carries only in-frame clones and drops some. This table has roughly 220,000 clones, around 91% appearing once. The material sequenced was PBMCs or T cells enriched from blood (not recorded which). These receptor sequences come from a woman aged 18-29 years in a cohort exposed to, infected with or recovered from COVID-19 (not recorded which). CDR3s include the opening cysteine and the closing phenylalanine or tryptophan. A D gene is named only where the DNA matches it firmly. Some rows have no size entry. The others give once, few or many, or a class for an expanded clone.

NA TRBJ1-2 NA TRBV10-3 TGTGCCATCAGTGAGCAAGACCGGGGGGACGGCTATGGCTACACCTTC CAISEQDRGDGYGYTF
NA TRBJ1-2 TRBD1 TRBV6-5 TGTGCCAGCAGTCTGGACAGGGTGAAGGGCTACACCTTC CASSLDRVKGYTF
NA TRBJ2-3 NA TRBV11-2 TGTGCCAGCAGCTTAGCTGGGGCTAGTGATACGCAGTATTTT CASSLAGASDTQYF
NA TRBJ2-2 NA TRBV7-9 TGTGCCAGCAGCTCCCCCCGGGAAGAGGCGAACACCGGGGAGCTGTTTTTT CASSSPREEANTGELFF
NA TRBJ1-5 NA TRBV7-2 TGTGCCAGCAGCTCTAGGGGGGGTAATCAGCCCCAGCATTTT CASSSRGGNQPQHF
NA TRBJ2-5 TRBD1 TRBV2 TGTGCCAGCACCCGGGACAGGGGGGAAGAGACCCAGTACTTC CASTRDRGEETQYF
NA TRBJ2-7 TRBD1 TRBV27 TGTGCCAGCAGTTTATCGGGAAGGGGACAGGAGTACTTC CASSLSGRGQEYF
NA TRBJ2-3 NA TRBV6-5 TGTGCCAGCAGTTACTCAGCGGAAGACACAGATACGCAGTATTTT CASSYSAEDTDTQYF
NA TRBJ2-3 TRBD1 TRBV7-9 TGTGCCAGCAGTGATACAGGGGGCGACGGGGATACGCAGTATTTT CASSDTGGDGDTQYF
NA TRBJ1-4 TRBD1 TRBV2 TGTGCCAGCAATGGACAGGGAGGGAGGAGAGAAAAACTGTTTTTT CASNGQGGRREKLFF
few TRBJ2-2 NA TRBV5-1 TGCGCCAGCAGCGGGGGGGCCGACGGGGAGCTGTTTTTT CASSGGADGELFF
once TRBJ2-7 NA TRBV5-5 TGTGCCAGCAGATTTAACGGTGGCTACGAGCAGTACTTC CASRFNGGYEQYF